A selection of T cell receptor beta chains follows, all from one sample in a study of blood T cell repertoires in COVID-19. Assay used: immunoSEQ multiplex PCR; TCRdb lists only in-frame clones, some missing. Here the sample spans nearly 100,000 clones, around 84% being singletons. Sequencing input: peripheral blood. All receptors come from a woman aged 60-70 years with acute or convalescent COVID-19. The CDR3 runs from the conserved cysteine through the conserved F or W. The D gene is left open where the match is weak. Only part of the rows carry a size: once, few, many, or a class if the clone is expanded.

j_call | v_call | d_call | clone_size | cdr3_nt | cdr3_aa
TRBJ1-1 | TRBV3-1/TRBV3-2 | - | - | TGTGCCAGCAGCCATTCCCCTCCGGAAGCTTTCTTT | CASSHSPPEAFF
TRBJ2-1 | TRBV4-1 | - | - | TGCGCCAGCAGCCAAACTAGTAGCAATGAGCAGTTCTTC | CASSQTSSNEQFF
TRBJ1-5 | TRBV10-1 | TRBD1 | - | TGCGCCAGCAGAGAGGACAGGGGGGACCTATATAGCAATCAGCCCCAGCATTTT | CASREDRGDLYSNQPQHF
TRBJ1-2 | TRBV9 | TRBD1 | many | TGTGCCAGCAGCAAAGAGACAGGGGGCACCTATGGCTACACCTTC | CASSKETGGTYGYTF
TRBJ1-2 | TRBV5-1 | TRBD1 | once | TGCGCCAGCAGCTTGGTTGGGACAGGGGATGGCTACACCTTC | CASSLVGTGDGYTF
TRBJ1-2 | TRBV28 | - | - | TGTGCCAGCAGACCGGAAGGGGACTATGGCTACACCTTC | CASRPEGDYGYTF
TRBJ1-4 | TRBV28 | - | - | TGTGCCAGTAACCTGGGAGGTTATAATGAAAAACTGTTTTTT | CASNLGGYNEKLFF
TRBJ2-7 | TRBV11-2 | TRBD1 | - | TGTGCCAGCAGCCGACAGGGACAGGGGTCAGGCGAGCAGTACTTC | CASSRQGQGSGEQYF
TRBJ1-2 | TRBV12-3/TRBV12-4 | TRBD1 | few | TGTGCCAGCAGGAGACAGGGGGGTGGCTACACCTTC | CASRRQGGGYTF
TRBJ2-1 | TRBV6-1 | - | - | TGTGCCAGCAGTGACGTCCAGGCTGACAATGAGCAGTTCTTC | CASSDVQADNEQFF
TRBJ1-1 | TRBV7-9 | - | - | TGTGCCAGCAGTTCCCGGGAAAGGCGGGCTTTCTTT | CASSSRERRAFF
TRBJ2-3 | TRBV7-2 | TRBD2 | once | TGTGCCAGCAGCACCCGAGCGGGGGGACGCACAGATACGCAGTATTTT | CASSTRAGGRTDTQYF
TRBJ1-6 | TRBV7-9 | - | - | TGTGCCAGCAGCGCTCTTGGGCAGGTGAATTCACCCCTCCACTTT | CASSALGQVNSPLHF
TRBJ2-2 | TRBV6-1 | TRBD2 | - | TGTGCCAGCAGTGAATTAGCGGGGAGAAACACCGGGGAGCTGTTTTTT | CASSELAGRNTGELFF
TRBJ1-2 | TRBV11-2 | - | - | TGTGCCAGCAGCTTAGGACACCCCTATGGCTACACCTTC | CASSLGHPYGYTF
TRBJ2-2 | TRBV3-1/TRBV3-2 | - | once | TGTGCCAGCAGCCAAGGGGGGGGACAGAACACCGGGGAGCTGTTTTTT | CASSQGGGQNTGELFF
TRBJ2-5 | TRBV7-3 | - | few | TGTGCCAGCAGCTTAACAGGCGGTCAAGAGACCCAGTACTTC | CASSLTGGQETQYF
TRBJ1-1 | TRBV5-1 | TRBD1 | - | TGCGCCAGCAGCTTTCAAGGACAGGGCACCAACACTGAAGCTTTCTTT | CASSFQGQGTNTEAFF
TRBJ1-2 | TRBV28 | - | - | TGTGCCCTCAGGGCCGGGTCCCCCCAAAACTATGGCTACACCTTC | CALRAGSPQNYGYTF
TRBJ2-7 | TRBV7-9 | - | - | TGTGCCAGCAGTTCCCCCCGGGACTCCTACTACGAGCAGTACTTC | CASSSPRDSYYEQYF
TRBJ2-1 | TRBV27 | - | - | TGTGCCAGCAGTCCCTCTTACAGCCTCCCCTCCTACAATGAGCAGTTCTTC | CASSPSYSLPSYNEQFF
TRBJ2-1 | TRBV28 | TRBD1 | once | TGTGCCATCCGGCGACCGGGACAGGGGGCCAATGAGCAGTTCTTC | CAIRRPGQGANEQFF
TRBJ2-5 | TRBV5-6 | - | - | TGTGCCAGCAGCTTGGACAGCCAAGAGACCCAGTACTTC | CASSLDSQETQYF
TRBJ1-1 | TRBV11-3 | - | - | TGTGCCAGCAGCTTAGTTTCGGGTACGAGCACTGAAGCTTTCTTT | CASSLVSGTSTEAFF
TRBJ1-4 | TRBV2 | - | - | TGTGCCAGCACCCGACACCCAACTAATGAAAAACTGTTTTTT | CASTRHPTNEKLFF
TRBJ1-2 | TRBV27 | TRBD1 | - | TGTGCCAGCAGTTTACCGGGACAGGGAGACTATGGCTACACCTTC | CASSLPGQGDYGYTF
TRBJ2-2 | TRBV15 | - | - | TGTGCCACCAGCATGGTCTGGAGGACTACAAACACCGGGGAGCTGTTTTTT | CATSMVWRTTNTGELFF
TRBJ1-5 | TRBV6-6 | TRBD1 | - | TGTGCCAGCAGCACCGGACAGGGCTTAAATCAGCCCCAGCATTTT | CASSTGQGLNQPQHF
TRBJ2-1 | TRBV20-1 | - | - | TGCAGTGCCCTTATCTACAATGAGCAGTTCTTC | CSALIYNEQFF
TRBJ2-2 | TRBV7-2 | - | - | TGTGCCAGCAGCCCGCAGGGTGGCACCGGGGAGCTGTTTTTT | CASSPQGGTGELFF